This T cell receptor beta chain originates from a study of blood T cell repertoires in COVID-19. Study as a whole: COVID-19 samples, acute and convalescent, were from the United States, Italy and Spain.

Authors' data handling: Amplification of reference gene primers provided the estimated nucleated cell counts. Sequencing used immunoSEQ multiplex PCR; TCRdb keeps in-frame clones, though not all of them. From that table come the V and J calls and clone size; the DNA was used to work out D and trimming. The sample includes approximately 150,000 clones, about 86% of them seen just once. The CDR3 spans 13 residues. Germline-derived CDR1 and CDR2 are SGHVS and FNYEAQ. V was pared by 5 bases and J by 5 bases, with 3 bases of the junction left unmatched. The chain links TRBV7-6 to TRBJ2-1; TRBD1 agrees at 7 bases. What was sequenced was peripheral blood. The sequence came from a woman in her 70s with acute or convalescent COVID-19. The CDR3 protein is CASSGDSNNEQFF. Written as DNA, the CDR3 is TGTGCCAGCAGCGGGGACAGCAACAATGAGCAGTTCTTC.